The sequence of this TCR beta chain was determined in a study of metastatic and nonmetastatic thyroid tumors. Study-wide context: Comparison of repertoires was carried out across blood and tumor or nodule tissue from malignant and benign thyroid patients.

Under the authors' procedure: A classifier of distant metastasis in papillary thyroid cancer was built from CDR3 differences (across clinicopathological groups). TCRdb re-called clones from the PCR reads using MiXCR. The V and J calls, along with clone size, are taken from TCRdb and not from the paper's own processing. This table holds 65,000 to 70,000 clones, approximately 15% found once. There were no patients who had received any treatment before thyroid surgery. This clone was found many times. Its target is not known. Study conclusions and caveats: Reportedly, malignant thyroid tumors had significantly higher TCR beta diversity than benign nodules, in blood and tumor.

The clonotype originates from a male donor with papillary thyroid cancer or a benign thyroid nodule (not recorded which). Some clones in this sample may be carry-over from other donors' samples. Input material: blood.

CDR3 in amino acids: CASSLESTYRHTQYF. The CDR3 coding sequence is TGTGCCAGCAGTTTAGAGAGCACCTACCGGCATACGCAGTATTTT. The chain uses TRBV12-3 or TRBV12-4 and TRBJ2-3; D is ambiguous. The CDR3 sequence is 15 residues long. V lost 1 base, J lost 7 bases, and 15 bases lay in between.